The entry below describes one T cell receptor beta chain. This record comes from a study of control samples from healthy donors and cancer patients. The CDR3 is 13 residues long. V was trimmed by 8 bases and J by 3 bases, leaving 13 bases between them. Germline V gene lookup returns CDR1 SGHTA and CDR2 FQGTGA. Generated by immunoSEQ multiplex PCR, the TCRdb table keeps only in-frame clones and is missing some. This sample has some 120,000 clones, with roughly 84% found just once. The material sequenced was blood. The sequence was collected from a man aged 18 to 35 in good health. V is TRBV7-3 and J is TRBJ1-1; possible D gene TRBD1, 5 bases. The CDR3 DNA reads as TGTGCCAGCGCAGAGGGAGGGGACACTGAAGCTTTCTTT. Translation gives CASAEGGDTEAFF.